This T cell receptor beta chain stems from a study of blood T cell repertoires in COVID-19. Overall study: The United States, Italy and Spain supplied acute and convalescent COVID-19 samples.

CDR3 size: 15 residues. The trim removed 7 bases at V and 0 bases at J, leaving 6 bases unmatched. Germline lookup yields CDR1 MGHRA and CDR2 YSYEKL. Method: immunoSEQ multiplex PCR; TCRdb's copy keeps in-frame clones and lacks some. The repertoire has just under 250,000 clones, around 85% of them found once; the top ten carry 3%. Sequenced material: peripheral blood. This rearrangement joins TRBV4-1 to TRBJ2-7; 10 nucleotides agree with TRBD1. This TCR came from a woman in her twenties or thirties who had recovered from COVID-19. Here the CDR3 reads CASTSDRGGSYEQYF. The DNA of the CDR3 is TGCGCCAGCACCTCGGACAGGGGGGGCTCCTACGAGCAGTACTTC.